Listed here is a single T cell receptor beta chain. No antigen is known for it. The sample belongs to a study of Ad26.COV2.S vaccination and SARS-CoV-2 variants. The treatment denotes: around 19 received Ad26.COV2.S at low or high dose, single or two shots; about 5 received placebo; per-sample allocation not given. Following the first vaccine or placebo injection, samples were taken on day 63. The CDR3 length is 16 residues. Germline values: CDR1 MGHRA, CDR2 YSYEKL. The V segment lost 0 bases and the J segment 4 bases; nucleotides outside the gene matches: 7. General observations from the study: After vaccination, substantial breadth of spike-specific CD8+ and CD4+ responses was reported.

Libraries were prepared by immunoSEQ multiplex PCR; TCRdb keeps only in-frame clonotypes and omits some of them. The data show around 300,000 clones, roughly 89% seen once. The specimen comprised peripheral blood, sampled in a trial of Ad26.COV2.S vaccine versus placebo. This sequence joins TRBV4-1 and TRBJ1-1, with 8 nucleotides matching TRBD1. The source of this sequence is a person aged 18 to 65 who received the Ad26.COV2.S COVID-19 vaccine or a placebo. The CDR3 nucleotides are TGCGCCAGCAGCCAAGACGGGGCAGGGGGCGGCACTGAAGCTTTCTTT. This encodes CASSQDGAGGGTEAFF.